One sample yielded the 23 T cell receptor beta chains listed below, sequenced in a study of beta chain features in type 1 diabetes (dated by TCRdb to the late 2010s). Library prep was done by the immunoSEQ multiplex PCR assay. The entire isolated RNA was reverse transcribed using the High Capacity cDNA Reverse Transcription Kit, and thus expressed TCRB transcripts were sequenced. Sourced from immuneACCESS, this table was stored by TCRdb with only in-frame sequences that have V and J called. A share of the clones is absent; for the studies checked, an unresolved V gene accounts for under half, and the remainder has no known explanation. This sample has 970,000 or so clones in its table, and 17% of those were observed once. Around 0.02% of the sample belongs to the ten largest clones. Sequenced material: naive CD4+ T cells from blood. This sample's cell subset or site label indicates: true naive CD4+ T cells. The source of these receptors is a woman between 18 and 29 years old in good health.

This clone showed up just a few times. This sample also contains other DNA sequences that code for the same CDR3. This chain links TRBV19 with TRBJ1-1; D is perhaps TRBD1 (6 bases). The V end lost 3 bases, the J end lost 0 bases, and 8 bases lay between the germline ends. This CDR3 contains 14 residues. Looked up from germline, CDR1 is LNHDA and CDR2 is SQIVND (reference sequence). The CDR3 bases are TGTGCCAGTAGTATCAGGGGCTTGAACACTGAAGCTTTCTTT. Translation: CASSIRGLNTEAFF.

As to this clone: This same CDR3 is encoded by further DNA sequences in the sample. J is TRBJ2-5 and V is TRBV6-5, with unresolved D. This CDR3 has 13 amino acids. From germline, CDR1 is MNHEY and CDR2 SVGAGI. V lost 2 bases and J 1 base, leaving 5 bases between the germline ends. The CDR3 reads CASSYAGQETQYF. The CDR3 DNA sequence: TGTGCCAGCAGTTACGCAGGCCAAGAGACCCAGTACTTC.

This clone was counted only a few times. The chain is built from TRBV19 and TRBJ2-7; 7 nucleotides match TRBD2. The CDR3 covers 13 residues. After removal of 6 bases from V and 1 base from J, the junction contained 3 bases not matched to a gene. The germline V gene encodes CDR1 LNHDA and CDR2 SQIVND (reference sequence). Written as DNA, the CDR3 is TGTGCCAGTAGGCGGGAGCAATCCTACGAGCAGTACTTC. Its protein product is CASRREQSYEQYF.

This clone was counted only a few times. CDR3 nucleotides: TGTGCCAGTAGTATGGGTCTAATTCGCGGCCTCAATGAGCAGTTCTTC. It specifies CASSMGLIRGLNEQFF. The V call is TRBV19, the J call TRBJ2-1; D remains unclear. This CDR3 has 16 residues. Trimming pared 3 bases from V and 6 bases from J, leaving 18 bases between. Germline V CDR1 and CDR2: LNHDA, SQIVND (reference sequence).

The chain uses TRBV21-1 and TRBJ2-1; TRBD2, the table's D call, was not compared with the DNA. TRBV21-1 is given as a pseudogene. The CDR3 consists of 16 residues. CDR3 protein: CASRVGAGRGYNEQFF. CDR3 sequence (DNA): TGTGCCAGCAGGGTTGGAGCGGGGCGGGGGTACAATGAGCAGTTCTTC.

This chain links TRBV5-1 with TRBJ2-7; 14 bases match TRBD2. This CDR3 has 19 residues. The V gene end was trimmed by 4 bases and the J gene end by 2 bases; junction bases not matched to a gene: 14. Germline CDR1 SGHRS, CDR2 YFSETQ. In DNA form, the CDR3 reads TGCGCCAGCAGCGCCGCTGACGGGACTAGCGGGAGAATCACCTACGAGCAGTACTTC. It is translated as CASSAADGTSGRITYEQYF.

The CDR3 region has the DNA TGTGCCAGCAGATATTCCCGGACTTTAGCTAGCACAGATACGCAGTATTTT. It translates to CASRYSRTLASTDTQYF. The chain couples TRBV27 to TRBJ2-3; maybe TRBD2 (5 bases). V gave up 6 bases and J gave up 0 bases, with 19 bases separating them. This CDR3 is built from 17 residues. Germline V gene sequence: CDR1 MNHEY, CDR2 SMNVEV (reference sequence).

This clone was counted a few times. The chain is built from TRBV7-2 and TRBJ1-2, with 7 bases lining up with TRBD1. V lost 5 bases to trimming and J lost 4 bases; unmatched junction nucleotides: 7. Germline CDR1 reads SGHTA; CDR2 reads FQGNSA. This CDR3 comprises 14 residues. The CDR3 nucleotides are TGTGCCAGCAGCCCAGGGGGGACCGCCTATGGCTACACCTTC. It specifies CASSPGGTAYGYTF.

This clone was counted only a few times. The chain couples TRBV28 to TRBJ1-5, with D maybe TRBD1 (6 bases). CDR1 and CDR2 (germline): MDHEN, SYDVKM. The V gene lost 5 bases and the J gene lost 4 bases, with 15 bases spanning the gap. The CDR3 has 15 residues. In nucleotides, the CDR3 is TGTGCCAGCAGTAGACTACAGGGTTGGAATCAGCCCCAGCATTTT. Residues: CASSRLQGWNQPQHF.

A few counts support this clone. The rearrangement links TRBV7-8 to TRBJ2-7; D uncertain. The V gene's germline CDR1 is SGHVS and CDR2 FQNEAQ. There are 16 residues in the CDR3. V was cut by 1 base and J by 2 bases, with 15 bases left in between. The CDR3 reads CASSLGLVRFPYEQYF. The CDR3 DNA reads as TGTGCCAGCAGCTTAGGGCTTGTGAGGTTCCCCTACGAGCAGTACTTC.

DNA of the CDR3: TGTGCCAGCAGCCAAGATAGGAGAGGAAGCACTGAAGCTTTCTTT. Its translation: CASSQDRRGSTEAFF. This sequence joins TRBV4-2 and TRBJ1-1; D uncertain. Trimming pared 0 bases from V and 4 bases from J, leaving 12 bases between. Germline CDR1 LGHNA, CDR2 YNFKEQ. This CDR3 comprises 15 residues.

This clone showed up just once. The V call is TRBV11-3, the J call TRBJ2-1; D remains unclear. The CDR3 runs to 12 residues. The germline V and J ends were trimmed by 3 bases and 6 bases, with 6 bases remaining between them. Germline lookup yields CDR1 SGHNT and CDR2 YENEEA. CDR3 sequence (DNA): TGTGCCAGCAGCTTTGGACCCAATGAGCAGTTCTTC. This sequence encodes CASSFGPNEQFF.

The CDR3 DNA reads TGTGCCAGCAGCTTTGGCGGGACCTACGAGCAGTACTTC. Its protein is CASSFGGTYEQYF. J is TRBJ2-7 and V is TRBV7-2; perhaps TRBD2 as D (6 bases). The CDR3 contains 13 residues. Germline V gene data show CDR1 as SGHTA and CDR2 as FQGNSA. Trimming took off 3 bases at V and 2 bases at J, with 8 bases between the two ends.

CDR3 in amino acids: CASSLSGQDNNEQFF. The CDR3 DNA is TGTGCCAGCTCACTGTCAGGACAGGATAACAATGAGCAGTTCTTC. The genes are TRBV18 and TRBJ2-1; 7 bases match TRBD1. CDR3 length: 15 amino acids. The germline CDR1 and CDR2 sequences are KGHSH and LQKENI. The junction had 8 bases not matched to a gene; V was cut back by 4 bases and J by 5 bases. The variable domain in full, with the rest retrieved from reference TRBV18 and TRBJ2-1, is NAGVMQNPRHLVRRRGQEARLRCSPMKGHSHVYWYRQLPEEGLKFMVYLQKENIIDESGMPKERFSAEFPKEGPSILRIQQVVRGDSAAYFCASSLSGQDNNEQFFGPGTRLTVL.

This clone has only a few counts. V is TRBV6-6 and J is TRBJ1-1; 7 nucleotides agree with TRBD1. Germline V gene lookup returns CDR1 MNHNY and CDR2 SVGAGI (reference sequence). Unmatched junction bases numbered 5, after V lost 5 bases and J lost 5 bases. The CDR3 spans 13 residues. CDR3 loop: CASSIQGRTEAFF. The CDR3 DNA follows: TGTGCCAGCAGTATACAGGGGAGAACTGAAGCTTTCTTT.

The CDR3: CATSRAGANVLTF. For the CDR3, the DNA is TGTGCCACCAGCAGAGCTGGGGCCAACGTCCTGACTTTC. The chain employs TRBV15 and TRBJ2-6; D not certain. With 1 base removed from V and 2 bases from J, the gap between germline ends came to 0 bases. The germline V gene has CDR1 LNHNV and CDR2 YYDKDF (reference sequence). This CDR3 spans 13 amino acids.

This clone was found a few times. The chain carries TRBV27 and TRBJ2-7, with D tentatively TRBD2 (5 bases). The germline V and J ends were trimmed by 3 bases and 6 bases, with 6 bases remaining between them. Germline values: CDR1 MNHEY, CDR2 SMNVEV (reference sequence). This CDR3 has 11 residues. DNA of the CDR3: TGTGCCAGCAGTTTCGGAGGCGAGCAGTACTTC. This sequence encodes CASSFGGEQYF.

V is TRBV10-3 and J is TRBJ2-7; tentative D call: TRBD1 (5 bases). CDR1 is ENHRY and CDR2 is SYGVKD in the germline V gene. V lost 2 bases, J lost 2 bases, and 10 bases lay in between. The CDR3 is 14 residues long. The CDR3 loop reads CAISEIQGPYEQYF. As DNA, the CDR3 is TGTGCCATCAGTGAGATCCAGGGCCCCTACGAGCAGTACTTC.

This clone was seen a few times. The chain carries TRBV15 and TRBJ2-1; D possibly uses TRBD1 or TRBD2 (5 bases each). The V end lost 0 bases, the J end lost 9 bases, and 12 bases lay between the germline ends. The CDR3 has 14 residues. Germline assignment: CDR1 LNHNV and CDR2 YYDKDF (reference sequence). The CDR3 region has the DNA TGTGCCACCAGCAGAGACGTGAAGGGGACTGAGCAGTTCTTC. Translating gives CATSRDVKGTEQFF. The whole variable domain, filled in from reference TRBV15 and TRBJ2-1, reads DAMVIQNPRYQVTQFGKPVTLSCSQTLNHNVMYWYQQKSSQAPKLLFHYYDKDFNNEADTPDNFQSRRPNTSFCFLDIRSPGLGDTAMYLCATSRDVKGTEQFFGPGTRLTVL.

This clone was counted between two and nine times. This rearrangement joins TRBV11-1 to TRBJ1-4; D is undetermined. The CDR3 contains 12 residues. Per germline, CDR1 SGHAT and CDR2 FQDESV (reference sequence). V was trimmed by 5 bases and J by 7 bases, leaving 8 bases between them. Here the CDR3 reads CASSPRSEKLFF. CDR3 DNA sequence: TGTGCCAGCAGCCCCAGGAGTGAAAAACTGTTTTTT.

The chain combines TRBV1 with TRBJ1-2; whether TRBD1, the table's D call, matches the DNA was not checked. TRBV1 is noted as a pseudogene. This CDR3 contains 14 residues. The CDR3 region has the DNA TGCACCAGCAGCCAGGCCCAGGGGGCGCTTGGCTACACCTTC. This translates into CTSSQAQGALGYTF.

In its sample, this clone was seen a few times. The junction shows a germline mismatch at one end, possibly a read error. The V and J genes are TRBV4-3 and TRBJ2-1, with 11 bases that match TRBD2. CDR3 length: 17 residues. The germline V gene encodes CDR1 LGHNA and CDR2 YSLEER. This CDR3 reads CASSQDEASASGRRTIF. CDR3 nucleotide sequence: TGCGCCAGCAGCCAAGATGAAGCGAGTGCTAGCGGGAGGCGGACGATCTTC.

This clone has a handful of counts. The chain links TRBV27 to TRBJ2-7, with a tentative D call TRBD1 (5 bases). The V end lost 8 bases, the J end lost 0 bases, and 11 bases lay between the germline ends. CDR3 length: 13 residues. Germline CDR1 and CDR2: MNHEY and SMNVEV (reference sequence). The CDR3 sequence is CASGRQRSYEQYF. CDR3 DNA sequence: TGTGCCAGCGGAAGACAGCGCTCCTACGAGCAGTACTTC.